The text below deals with one T cell receptor (beta chain). What it binds is not known. This table comes from immunoSEQ multiplex PCR, and its TCRdb copy is limited to in-frame clones, with some not included. The data hold 50,000 to 75,000 clones, with around 86% observed a single time. The V gene's germline CDR1 is SGHTA and CDR2 FQGTGA. CDR3 size: 19 residues. The V and J ends lost 5 bases and 2 bases respectively, with 26 bases between them. These data come from a study of lymphopenia after photon versus proton radiotherapy. The study, taken as a whole, reports: Under photons, naive T cells and diversity fell while effector/memory populations rose.

The clonotype was recovered from a man aged 40-49 years with gastric cancer. Here the sequenced sample was peripheral blood, taken from a patient treated with photon-based radiotherapy. This chain links TRBV7-3 with TRBJ2-3, with D perhaps given as TRBD1 or TRBD2 (5 bases each). The CDR3 bases are TGTGCCAGCAGCCTTAGAGGTGGGGGTCCATTTCGGCCCACAGATACGCAGTATTTT. Translated: CASSLRGGGPFRPTDTQYF.